This T cell receptor (beta chain) was obtained from a study of cytomegalovirus exposure and HLA in healthy donors. The PCR contained 60 Vbeta and 13 Jbeta primers. This table comes from immunoSEQ multiplex PCR, and its TCRdb copy is limited to in-frame clones, with some not included. The table lists more than 130,000 clones, roughly 80% of them singletons. The CDR3 loop spans 13 amino acids. V dropped 1 base and J dropped 5 bases, with 8 bases sitting between them. Germline V gene sequence: CDR1 SGHAT, CDR2 FQNNGV. This receptor was identified in a male donor in good health and CMV-seronegative. V usage is TRBV11-2 and J usage is TRBJ1-1; D is unclear. Input material: PBMCs. CDR3 coding DNA: TGTGCCAGCAGCTTAGGGGAGGGTACTGAAGCTTTCTTT. This encodes CASSLGEGTEAFF.